This TCR beta chain was captured by sequencing in a study of T-cell memory formation after mild COVID-19. This clonotype came up a few times. TCRdb re-derived calls from the 5' RACE reads in MiXCR, one entry per CDR3 protein. The data hold about 270,000 distinct CDR3 sequences, with about a sixth observed a single time. The germline CDR1 and CDR2 sequences are SEHNR and FQNEAQ (reference sequence). The CDR3 covers 14 residues. The germline V and J ends were trimmed by 2 bases and 5 bases, with 12 bases remaining between them. This chain uses TRBV7-9 with TRBJ1-1; D might be TRBD1 (5 bases). The sequenced sample was PBMCs or a T cell subset sorted from them (not recorded which). This clonotype was obtained from a young man who had mild COVID-19 (a few samples of this study predate the infection). Cell type and time point are not known. CDR3 in amino acids: CASSLQAGETEAFF. The CDR3, as DNA: TGTGCCAGCAGCTTACAGGCGGGGGAAACTGAAGCTTTCTTT.